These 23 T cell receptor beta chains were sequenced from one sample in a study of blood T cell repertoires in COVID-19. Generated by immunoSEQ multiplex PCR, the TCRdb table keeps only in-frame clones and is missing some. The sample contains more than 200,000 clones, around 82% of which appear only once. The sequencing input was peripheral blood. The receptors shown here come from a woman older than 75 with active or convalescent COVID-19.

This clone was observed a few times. The CDR3 DNA is TGCGCCAGCAGCCCCCCGGGAGCGGAAACTGAAGCTTTCTTT. It is translated as CASSPPGAETEAFF. The V call is TRBV5-1, the J call TRBJ1-1; D unresolved. The CDR3 length is 14 residues. Germline V gene lookup returns CDR1 SGHRS and CDR2 YFSETQ. Trimming shortened V by 4 bases and J by 5 bases, and 15 bases separated the two germline ends.

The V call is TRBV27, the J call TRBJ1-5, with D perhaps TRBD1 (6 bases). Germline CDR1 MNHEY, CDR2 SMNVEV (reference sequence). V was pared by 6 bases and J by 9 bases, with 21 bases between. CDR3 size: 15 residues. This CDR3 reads CASSPGAQHGGPQHF. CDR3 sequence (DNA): TGTGCCAGCAGCCCAGGGGCGCAGCATGGAGGGCCCCAGCATTTT.

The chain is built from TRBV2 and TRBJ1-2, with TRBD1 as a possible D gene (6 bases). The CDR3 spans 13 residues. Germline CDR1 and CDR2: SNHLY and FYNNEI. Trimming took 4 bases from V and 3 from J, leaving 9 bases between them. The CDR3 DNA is TGTGCCAGCAGTGTGTCAGGGGACTATGGCTACACCTTC. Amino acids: CASSVSGDYGYTF.

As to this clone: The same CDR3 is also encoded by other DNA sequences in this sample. The CDR3 loop is CASSMGLAGRTDTQYF. The CDR3 coding sequence is TGTGCCAGTAGCATGGGGCTAGCGGGACGAACAGATACGCAGTATTTT. V gene TRBV19 combines with J gene TRBJ2-3; TRBD2 aligns across 9 bases. The CDR3 contains 16 residues. V shed 6 bases and J 3 bases; nucleotides not matched to a gene: 10. From germline, CDR1 is LNHDA and CDR2 SQIVND (reference sequence).

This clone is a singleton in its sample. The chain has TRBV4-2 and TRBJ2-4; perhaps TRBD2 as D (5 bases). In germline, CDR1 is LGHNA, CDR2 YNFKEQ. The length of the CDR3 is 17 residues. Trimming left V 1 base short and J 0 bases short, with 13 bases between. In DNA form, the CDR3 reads TGTGCCAGCAGCCAAGCTTCCTCGGGAATAGCCAAAAACATTCAGTACTTC. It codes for CASSQASSGIAKNIQYF.

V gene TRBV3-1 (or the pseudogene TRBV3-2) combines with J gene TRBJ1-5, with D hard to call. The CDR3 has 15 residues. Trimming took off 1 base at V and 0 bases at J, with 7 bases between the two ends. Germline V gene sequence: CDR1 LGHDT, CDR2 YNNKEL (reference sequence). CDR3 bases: TGTGCCAGCAGCCAAGGAGCCGGTAGCAATCAGCCCCAGCATTTT. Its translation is CASSQGAGSNQPQHF.

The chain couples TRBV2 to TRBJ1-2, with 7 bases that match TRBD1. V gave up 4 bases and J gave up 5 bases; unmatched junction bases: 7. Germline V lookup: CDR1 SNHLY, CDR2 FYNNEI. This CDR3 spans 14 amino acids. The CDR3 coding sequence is TGTGCCAGCAGTGCCGCGACAGGGAGATATGGCTACACCTTC. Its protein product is CASSAATGRYGYTF.

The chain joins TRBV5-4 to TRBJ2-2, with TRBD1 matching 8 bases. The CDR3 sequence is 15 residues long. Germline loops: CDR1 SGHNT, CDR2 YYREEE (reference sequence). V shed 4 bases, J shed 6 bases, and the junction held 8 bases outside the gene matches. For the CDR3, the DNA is TGTGCCAGCAGCCCGGACAGGGTAAGCGCCGGGGAGCTGTTTTTT. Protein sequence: CASSPDRVSAGELFF.

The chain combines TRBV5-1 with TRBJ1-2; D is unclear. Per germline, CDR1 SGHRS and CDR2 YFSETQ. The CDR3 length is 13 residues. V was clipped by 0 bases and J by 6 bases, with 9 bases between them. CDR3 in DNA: TGCGCCAGCAGCTTGGCGGGGTTCGATGGCTACACCTTC. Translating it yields CASSLAGFDGYTF.

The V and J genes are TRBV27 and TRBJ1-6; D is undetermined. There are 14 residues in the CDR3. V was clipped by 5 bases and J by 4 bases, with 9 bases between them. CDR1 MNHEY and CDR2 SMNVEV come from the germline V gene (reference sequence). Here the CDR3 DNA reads TGTGCCAGCAGTCAGCTAGATTATAATTCACCCCTCCACTTT. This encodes CASSQLDYNSPLHF.

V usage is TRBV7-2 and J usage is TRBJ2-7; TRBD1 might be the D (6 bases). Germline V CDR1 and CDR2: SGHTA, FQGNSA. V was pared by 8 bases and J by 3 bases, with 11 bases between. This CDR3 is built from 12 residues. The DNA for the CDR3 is TGTGCCAGCGACGAAGGGGGCTACGAGCAGTACTTC. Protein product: CASDEGGYEQYF.

The CDR3 reads CASSPGGPLPQETQYF. The CDR3 bases are TGCGCCAGCAGCCCGGGGGGACCGCTTCCACAAGAGACCCAGTACTTC. The chain has TRBV5-1 and TRBJ2-5; 7 bases are shared with TRBD2. CDR3 length: 16 amino acids. Germline V gene lookup returns CDR1 SGHRS and CDR2 YFSETQ. The ends lost 4 bases at V and 2 bases at J; junction bases unmatched: 11. Complete variable domain (other parts from reference TRBV5-1 and TRBJ2-5): KAGVTQTPRYLIKTRGQQVTLSCSPISGHRSVSWYQQTPGQGLQFLFEYFSETQRNKGNFPGRFSGRQFSNSRSEMNVSTLELGDSALYLCASSPGGPLPQETQYFGPGTRLLVL.

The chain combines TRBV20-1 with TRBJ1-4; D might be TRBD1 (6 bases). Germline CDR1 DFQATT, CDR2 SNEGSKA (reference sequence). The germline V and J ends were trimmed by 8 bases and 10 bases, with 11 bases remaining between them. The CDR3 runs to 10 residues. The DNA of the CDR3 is TGCAGTCCCCGAGGGGGAAAACTGTTTTTT. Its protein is CSPRGGKLFF.

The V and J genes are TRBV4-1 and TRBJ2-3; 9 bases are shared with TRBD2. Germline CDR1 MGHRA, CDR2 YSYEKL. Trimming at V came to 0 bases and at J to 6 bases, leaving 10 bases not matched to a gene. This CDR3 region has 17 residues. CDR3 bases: TGCGCCAGCAGCCAAGATGGTCCTAGCGGGGCGATTGATACGCAGTATTTT. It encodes CASSQDGPSGAIDTQYF.

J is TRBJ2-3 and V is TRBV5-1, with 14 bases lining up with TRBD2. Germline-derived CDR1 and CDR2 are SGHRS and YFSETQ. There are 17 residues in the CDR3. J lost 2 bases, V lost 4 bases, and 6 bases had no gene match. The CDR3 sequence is CASSGRTSGRFTDTQYF. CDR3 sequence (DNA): TGCGCCAGCAGCGGAAGGACTAGCGGGAGGTTCACAGATACGCAGTATTTT.

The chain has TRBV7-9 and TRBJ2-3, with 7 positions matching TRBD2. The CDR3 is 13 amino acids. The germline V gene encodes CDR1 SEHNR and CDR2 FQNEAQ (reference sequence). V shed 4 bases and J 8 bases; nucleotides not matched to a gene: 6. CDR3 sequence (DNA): TGTGCCAGCAGCTCTGGGACTACTTCTACGCAGTATTTT. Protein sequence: CASSSGTTSTQYF.

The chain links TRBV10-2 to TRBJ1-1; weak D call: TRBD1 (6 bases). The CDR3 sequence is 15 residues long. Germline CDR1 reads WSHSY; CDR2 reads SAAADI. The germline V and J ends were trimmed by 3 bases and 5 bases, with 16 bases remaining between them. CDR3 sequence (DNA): TGCGCCAGCAGTGACTTCAGTAAGGGGGTAACTGAAGCTTTCTTT. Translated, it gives CASSDFSKGVTEAFF.

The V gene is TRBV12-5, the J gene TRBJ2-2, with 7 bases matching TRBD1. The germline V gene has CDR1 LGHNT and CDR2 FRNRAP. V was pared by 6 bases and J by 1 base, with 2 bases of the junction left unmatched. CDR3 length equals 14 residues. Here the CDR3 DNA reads TGTGCTAGTGGGTGGACAGGGAACACCGGGGAGCTGTTTTTT. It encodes CASGWTGNTGELFF.

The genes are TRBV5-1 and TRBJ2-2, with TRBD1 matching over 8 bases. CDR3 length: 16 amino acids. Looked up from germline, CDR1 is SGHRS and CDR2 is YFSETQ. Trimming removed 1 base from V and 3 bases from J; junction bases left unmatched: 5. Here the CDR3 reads CASSLLLDRDTGELFF. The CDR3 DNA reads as TGCGCCAGCAGCTTGTTGTTGGACAGGGACACCGGGGAGCTGTTTTTT.

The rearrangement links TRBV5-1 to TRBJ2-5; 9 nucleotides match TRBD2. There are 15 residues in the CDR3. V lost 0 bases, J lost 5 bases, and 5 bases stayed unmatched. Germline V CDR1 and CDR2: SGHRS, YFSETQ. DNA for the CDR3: TGCGCCAGCAGCTTGGATCTGCGGGAGGGCGAGACCCAGTACTTC. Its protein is CASSLDLREGETQYF.

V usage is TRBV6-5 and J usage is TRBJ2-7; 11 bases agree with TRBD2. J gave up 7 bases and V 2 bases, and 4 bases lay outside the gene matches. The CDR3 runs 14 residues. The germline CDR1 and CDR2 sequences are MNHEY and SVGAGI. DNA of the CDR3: TGTGCCAGCAGTTACGGGACTAGCGGTCGGGAGCAGTACTTC. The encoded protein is CASSYGTSGREQYF.

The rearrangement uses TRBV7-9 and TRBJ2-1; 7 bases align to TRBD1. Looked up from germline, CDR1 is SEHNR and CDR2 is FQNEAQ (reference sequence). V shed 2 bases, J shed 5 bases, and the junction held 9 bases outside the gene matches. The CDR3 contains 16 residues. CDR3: CASSLTFNRGNNEQFF. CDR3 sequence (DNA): TGTGCCAGCAGCTTAACGTTCAACAGGGGTAACAATGAGCAGTTCTTC.

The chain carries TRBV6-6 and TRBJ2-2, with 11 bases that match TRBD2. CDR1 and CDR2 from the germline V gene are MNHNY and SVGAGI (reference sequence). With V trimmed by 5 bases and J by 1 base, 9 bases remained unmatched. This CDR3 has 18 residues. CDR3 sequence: CASSRLATSGGNTGELFF. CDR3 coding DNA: TGTGCCAGCAGTCGACTAGCTACTAGCGGGGGGAACACCGGGGAGCTGTTTTTT.